The 10 T cell receptor beta chains in this list originate from one sample, sequenced in a study of regulatory T cells in long-lasting Graves disease. Time point of the sample: newly diagnosed GD, antithyroid drugs for less than 3 months. RNA isolated from PBMCs was used to make the TCR library. Library construction for TCR beta used iRepertoire HTBI primers and Arm-PCR of CDR3 regions. TCRdb re-called the multiplex PCR reads through MiXCR, storing one row per CDR3 protein. The table has hundreds of thousands of distinct CDR3 sequences, over 15% seen once. The same data also contributed to another study, on T cells in Graves' hyperthyroidism and ophthalmopathy.

Here the sequenced sample was peripheral blood mononuclear cells (PBMCs), taken at new diagnosis, from a patient treated with antithyroid drugs. These receptors were collected from a man aged 40-49 years with Graves disease.

The gene calls are TRBV24-1 and TRBJ1-5; TRBD1 aligns across 8 bases. Germline trimming cut 4 bases from V and 3 bases from J; bases unmatched to any gene: 4. The CDR3 spans 15 residues. Germline V gene data show CDR1 as KGHDR and CDR2 as SFDVKD. This chain's CDR3 is CATSEGGQVNQPQHF. The DNA for the CDR3 is TGTGCCACCAGTGAGGGGGGACAGGTCAATCAGCCCCAGCATTTT.

J is TRBJ2-7 and V is TRBV6-5, with D perhaps matching TRBD1 (5 bases). CDR1 and CDR2 from the germline V gene are MNHEY and SVGAGI. This CDR3 has 15 residues. Trimming pared 0 bases from V and 2 bases from J, leaving 11 bases between. The CDR3 region is CASSYSFTGTYEQYF. CDR3 nucleotide sequence: TGTGCCAGCAGTTACTCGTTTACAGGTACCTACGAGCAGTACTTC.

V usage is TRBV28 and J usage is TRBJ2-7; D unclear. Germline CDR1 reads MDHEN; CDR2 reads SYDVKM. The CDR3 spans 15 residues. The ends were cut back, 6 bases at V and 0 bases at J, with 15 bases in the middle. DNA for the CDR3: TGTGCCAGCAGACCCACGCAGCCCTACTCCTACGAGCAGTACTTC. Residues: CASRPTQPYSYEQYF.

The J gene is TRBJ2-7, the V gene TRBV5-4; a possible D gene is TRBD1 (5 bases). Germline CDR1 and CDR2: SGHNT and YYREEE (reference sequence). V lost 0 bases and J lost 7, with 11 bases in between. The CDR3 runs to 13 residues. The CDR3 DNA sequence: TGTGCCAGCAGCTTGGTTCAGGGCCTGGAGCAGTACTTC. It yields the protein CASSLVQGLEQYF.

This clonotype came up many times. This chain's CDR3 is CASSPRQAARTYEQYF. The CDR3 DNA is TGTGCCAGCAGCCCCCGACAGGCGGCAAGGACCTACGAGCAGTACTTC. The chain couples TRBV7-9 to TRBJ2-7; perhaps TRBD1 as D (6 bases). This CDR3 spans 16 amino acids. V lost 5 bases and J lost 2, with 19 bases in between. Germline values: CDR1 SEHNR, CDR2 FQNEAQ (reference sequence).

The sample holds many counts of this clonotype. The chain recombines TRBV5-1 with TRBJ2-3; 7 positions agree with TRBD1. CDR1 is SGHRS, CDR2 YFSETQ, per germline. V shed 5 bases and J 0 bases; nucleotides not matched to a gene: 6. This CDR3 region has 15 residues. The CDR3 sequence: CASSQTGRSTDTQYF. The DNA of the CDR3 is TGCGCCAGCAGTCAGACAGGGCGAAGCACAGATACGCAGTATTTT. The whole variable domain, filled in from reference TRBV5-1 and TRBJ2-3, reads KAGVTQTPRYLIKTRGQQVTLSCSPISGHRSVSWYQQTPGQGLQFLFEYFSETQRNKGNFPGRFSGRQFSNSRSEMNVSTLELGDSALYLCASSQTGRSTDTQYFGPGTRLTVL.

The chain combines TRBV28 with TRBJ2-1; 7 bases map to TRBD2. Germline V gene data show CDR1 as MDHEN and CDR2 as SYDVKM. Trimming at V came to 7 bases and at J to 0 bases, leaving 6 bases not matched to a gene. CDR3 length equals 15 residues. DNA for the CDR3: TGTGCCAGCACGGTAGCGGGTAGCTCCTACAATGAGCAGTTCTTC. It codes for CASTVAGSSYNEQFF.

Points on this clonotype: No conserved phenylalanine or tryptophan ends this CDR3, so it is likely a read error. The chain is built from TRBV6-1 and TRBJ2-1; a weak D match, TRBD1 (6 bases). The V and J ends lost 4 bases and 8 bases respectively, with 15 bases between them. The CDR3 contains 14 residues. Germline V gene data show CDR1 as MNHNS and CDR2 as SASEGT. CDR3 nucleotide sequence: TGTGCCAGCAGTGCCGACTACAGGGTCGATGAGCAGTTCTCC. This gives the protein CASSADYRVDEQFS.

The CDR3 region is CASSLARRGNTGELFF. Here the CDR3 DNA reads TGTGCCAGCAGCTTAGCGCGAAGGGGAAACACCGGGGAGCTGTTTTTT. The genes are TRBV7-8 and TRBJ2-2; tentatively, D is TRBD1 (5 bases). Germline CDR1 and CDR2: SGHVS and FQNEAQ. V was clipped by 0 bases and J by 2 bases, with 10 bases between them. This CDR3 is built from 16 residues.

Ten or more counts support this clonotype. The V and J genes are TRBV11-3 and TRBJ2-1; either TRBD1 or TRBD2 may supply D (5 bases each). V lost 2 bases to trimming and J lost 6 bases, with 14 bases between them. CDR3 size: 15 residues. Germline values: CDR1 SGHNT, CDR2 YENEEA. The CDR3 protein is CASSLTRDEGNEQFF. The DNA of the CDR3 is TGTGCCAGCAGCTTAACTAGGGACGAGGGCAATGAGCAGTTCTTC. The full variable domain, its missing parts supplied by reference TRBV11-3 and TRBJ2-1, is EAGVVQSPRYKIIEKKQPVAFWCNPISGHNTLYWYLQNLGQGPELLIRYENEEAVDDSQLPKDRFSAERLKGVDSTLKIQPAELGDSAVYLCASSLTRDEGNEQFFGPGTRLTVL.